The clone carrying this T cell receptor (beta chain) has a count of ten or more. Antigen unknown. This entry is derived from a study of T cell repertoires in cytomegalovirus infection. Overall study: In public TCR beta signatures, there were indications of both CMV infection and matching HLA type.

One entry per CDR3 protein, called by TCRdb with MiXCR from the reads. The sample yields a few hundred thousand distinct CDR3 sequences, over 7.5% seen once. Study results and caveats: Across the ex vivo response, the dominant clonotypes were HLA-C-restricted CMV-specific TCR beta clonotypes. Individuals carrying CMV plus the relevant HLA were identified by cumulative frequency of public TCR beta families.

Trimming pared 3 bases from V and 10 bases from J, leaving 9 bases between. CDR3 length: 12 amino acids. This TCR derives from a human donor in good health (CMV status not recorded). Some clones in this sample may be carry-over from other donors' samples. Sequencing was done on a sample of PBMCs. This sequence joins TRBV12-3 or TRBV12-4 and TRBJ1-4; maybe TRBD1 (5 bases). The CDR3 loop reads CASSFAGGKLFF. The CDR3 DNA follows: TGTGCCAGCAGTTTTGCCGGGGGAAAACTGTTTTTT.